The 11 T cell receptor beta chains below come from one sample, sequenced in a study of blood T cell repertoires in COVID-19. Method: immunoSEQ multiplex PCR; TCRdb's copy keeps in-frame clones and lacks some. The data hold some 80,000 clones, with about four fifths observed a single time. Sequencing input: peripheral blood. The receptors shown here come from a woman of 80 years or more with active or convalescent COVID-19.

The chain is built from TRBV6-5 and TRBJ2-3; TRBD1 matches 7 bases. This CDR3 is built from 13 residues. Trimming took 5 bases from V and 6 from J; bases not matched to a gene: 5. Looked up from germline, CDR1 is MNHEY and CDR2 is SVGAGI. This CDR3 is CASSRQGADTQYF. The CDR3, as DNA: TGTGCCAGCAGTAGACAGGGTGCGGATACGCAGTATTTT.

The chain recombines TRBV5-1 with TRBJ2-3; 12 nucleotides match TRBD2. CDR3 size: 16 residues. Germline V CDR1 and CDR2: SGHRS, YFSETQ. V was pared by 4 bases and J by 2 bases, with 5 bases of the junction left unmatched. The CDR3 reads CASSDRLAGDTDTQYF. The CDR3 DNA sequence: TGCGCCAGCAGCGACCGACTAGCGGGGGACACAGATACGCAGTATTTT.

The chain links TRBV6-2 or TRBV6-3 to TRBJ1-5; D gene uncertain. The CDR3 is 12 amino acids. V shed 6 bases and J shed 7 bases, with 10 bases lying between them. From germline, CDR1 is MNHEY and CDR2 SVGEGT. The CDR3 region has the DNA TGTGCCAGCAGCCCCCCACGGCAGCCCCAGCATTTT. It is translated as CASSPPRQPQHF.

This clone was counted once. In DNA, the CDR3 is TGTGCCAGCAGCTTGAGGACTACCACAGATACGCAGTATTTT. Translating gives CASSLRTTTDTQYF. The V call is TRBV5-4, the J call TRBJ2-3; tentative D call: TRBD2 (6 bases). CDR1 SGHNT and CDR2 YYREEE come from the germline V gene (reference sequence). CDR3 length: 14 amino acids. The germline V and J ends were trimmed by 1 base and 2 bases, with 8 bases remaining between them.

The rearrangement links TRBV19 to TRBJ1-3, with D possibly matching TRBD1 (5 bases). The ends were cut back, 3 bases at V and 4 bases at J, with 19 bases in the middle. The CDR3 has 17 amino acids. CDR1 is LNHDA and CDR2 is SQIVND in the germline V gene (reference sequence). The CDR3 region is CASSMGDGSSGGNTIYF. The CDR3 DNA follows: TGTGCCAGTAGTATGGGGGACGGGAGCTCTGGAGGAAACACCATATATTTT.

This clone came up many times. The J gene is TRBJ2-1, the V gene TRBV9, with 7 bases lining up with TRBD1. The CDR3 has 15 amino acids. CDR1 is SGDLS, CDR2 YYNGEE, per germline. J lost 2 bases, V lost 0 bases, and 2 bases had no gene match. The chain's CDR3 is CASSVEGATYNEQFF. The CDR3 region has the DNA TGTGCCAGCAGCGTAGAGGGGGCTACCTACAATGAGCAGTTCTTC.

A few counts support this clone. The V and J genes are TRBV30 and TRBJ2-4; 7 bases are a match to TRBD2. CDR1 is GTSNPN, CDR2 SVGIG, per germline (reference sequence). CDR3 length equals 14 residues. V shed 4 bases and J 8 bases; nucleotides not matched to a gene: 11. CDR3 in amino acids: CAWNRDFGGDIQYF. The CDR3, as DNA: TGTGCCTGGAACCGGGACTTTGGGGGGGACATTCAGTACTTC.

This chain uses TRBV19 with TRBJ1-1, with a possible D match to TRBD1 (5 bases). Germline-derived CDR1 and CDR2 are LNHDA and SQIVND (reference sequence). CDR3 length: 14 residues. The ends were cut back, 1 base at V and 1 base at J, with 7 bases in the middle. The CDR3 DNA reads TGTGCCAGTAGTATAGTAAGGGGGAACACTGAAGCTTTCTTT. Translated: CASSIVRGNTEAFF. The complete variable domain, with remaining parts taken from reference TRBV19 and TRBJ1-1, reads DGGITQSPKYLFRKEGQNVTLSCEQNLNHDAMYWYRQDPGQGLRLIYYSQIVNDFQKGDIAEGYSVSREKKESFPLTVTSAQKNPTAFYLCASSIVRGNTEAFFGQGTRLTVV.

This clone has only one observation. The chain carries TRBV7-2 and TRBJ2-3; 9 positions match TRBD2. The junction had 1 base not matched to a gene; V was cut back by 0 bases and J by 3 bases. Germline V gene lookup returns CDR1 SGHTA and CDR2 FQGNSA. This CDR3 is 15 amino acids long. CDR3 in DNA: TGTGCCAGCAGCTTAGCGGGACTAGCAACAGATACGCAGTATTTT. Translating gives CASSLAGLATDTQYF.

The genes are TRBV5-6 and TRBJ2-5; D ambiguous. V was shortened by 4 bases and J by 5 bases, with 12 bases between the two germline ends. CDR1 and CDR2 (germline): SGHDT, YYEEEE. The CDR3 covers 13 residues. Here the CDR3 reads CASSLRSKETQYF. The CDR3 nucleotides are TGTGCCAGCAGCCTACGAAGCAAGGAGACCCAGTACTTC.

The CDR3 DNA reads as TGTGCCAGCTCTCCCTCTTCGCGAGATACGCAGTATTTT. Translation gives CASSPSSRDTQYF. The V gene is TRBV18, the J gene TRBJ2-3; unclear D gene. Trimming removed 6 bases at V and 5 bases at J, with 12 bases between. The CDR3 is 13 residues long. Looked up from germline, CDR1 is KGHSH and CDR2 is LQKENI. The full variable domain, rest sourced from reference TRBV18 and TRBJ2-3, is NAGVMQNPRHLVRRRGQEARLRCSPMKGHSHVYWYRQLPEEGLKFMVYLQKENIIDESGMPKERFSAEFPKEGPSILRIQQVVRGDSAAYFCASSPSSRDTQYFGPGTRLTVL.